The clone carrying this T cell receptor beta chain was seen more than once but under ten times. Together with a sample-barcoded 5' primer, a J-beta primer mix was included in a second PCR lasting roughly 6 to 12 cycles. TCRdb ran MiXCR on the 5' RACE reads and lists one entry per CDR3 protein. The table lists over 600,000 distinct CDR3 sequences, roughly 46% of them singletons, with about a sixth in the top ten. This record belongs to a study of blood T cells in healthy people across ages. Trimming took 4 bases from V and 9 from J, leaving 7 bases between them. The CDR3 contains 11 residues. Germline V gene data show CDR1 as SGHAT and CDR2 as FQNNGV.

This receptor was obtained from a man older than 75 in good health. V and J are TRBV11-2 and TRBJ2-1; D uncertain. Sequencing was carried out using blood. DNA of the CDR3: TGTGCCAGCAGCTGGGTGGGTGAGCAGTTCTTC. Its translation: CASSWVGEQFF.